The 8 T cell receptor beta chains given below trace back to one sample, sequenced in a study of shared clonotypes between healthy human individuals. The repertoire was sequenced with immunoSEQ multiplex PCR; TCRdb's copy has only in-frame clones and lacks some. The sample has millions of clones; about 92% are singletons. Material for sequencing was naive CD4+ T cells sorted from blood. Described subset: CD45RA+ positively selected. These receptors all come from a man aged 18 to 30 in good health.

Worth noting for this clone: A junction boundary mismatches the germline segment, possibly from a read error. The gene calls are TRBV10-3 and TRBJ2-7; D gene ambiguous. CDR1 is ENHRY, CDR2 SYGVKD, per germline. The CDR3 consists of 11 residues. The CDR3 bases are TGTGCCGTCAGTGAGATCTACGAGCAGTACTTC. The encoded protein is CAVSEIYEQYF.

V and J are TRBV19 and TRBJ2-5; D gene ambiguous. Looked up from germline, CDR1 is LNHDA and CDR2 is SQIVND (reference sequence). The CDR3 consists of 13 residues. V shed 4 bases and J shed 2 bases, with 8 bases lying between them. In DNA form, the CDR3 reads TGTGCCAGTAGTACCACGGCGCAAGAGACCCAGTACTTC. Its protein is CASSTTAQETQYF.

This chain connects TRBV7-2 to TRBJ2-7; 8 bases agree with TRBD1. The V gene's germline CDR1 is SGHTA and CDR2 FQGNSA. The CDR3 spans 16 residues. Unmatched junction bases numbered 5, after V lost 1 base and J lost 0 bases. The DNA of the CDR3 is TGTGCCAGCAGCTTAGTAGGACAGGGCAGCTCCTACGAGCAGTACTTC. This gives the protein CASSLVGQGSSYEQYF.

The chain has TRBV5-1 and TRBJ2-6; D is perhaps TRBD1 or TRBD2 (5 bases each). V was cut by 1 base and J by 0 bases, with 20 bases left in between. This CDR3 is 20 amino acids long. Germline CDR1 reads SGHRS; CDR2 reads YFSETQ. DNA for the CDR3: TGCGCCAGCAGCTTGAGGACTGTCATGTGGGGGTCCTCTGGGGCCAACGTCCTGACTTTC. This codes for CASSLRTVMWGSSGANVLTF.

V and J are TRBV4-3 and TRBJ2-5; no firm D call. The length of the CDR3 is 14 residues. In germline, CDR1 is LGHNA, CDR2 YSLEER. V lost 1 base to trimming and J lost 4 bases, with 10 bases between them. Here the CDR3 DNA reads TGCGCCAGCAGCCAAGCCTTGGAACGAGAGACCCAGTACTTC. Translated: CASSQALERETQYF.

V is TRBV7-9 and J is TRBJ2-7; D might be TRBD2 (6 bases). Deletions cut 4 bases from V and 6 bases from J, with 16 bases between. This CDR3 contains 14 residues. From germline, CDR1 is SEHNR and CDR2 FQNEAQ (reference sequence). The CDR3 is CASSSTSPSLEQYF. Here the CDR3 DNA reads TGTGCCAGCAGCTCGACTAGTCCCTCTCTCGAGCAGTACTTC.

This clone was seen once. This chain joins TRBV5-1 and TRBJ2-1, with 9 bases matching TRBD2. This CDR3 spans 15 amino acids. Unmatched junction bases numbered 4, after V lost 1 base and J lost 5 bases. Germline V gene data show CDR1 as SGHRS and CDR2 as YFSETQ. The CDR3 DNA follows: TGCGCCAGCAGCTTGAGGGTAGCGGGGGACAATGAGCAGTTCTTC. The encoded protein is CASSLRVAGDNEQFF.

This chain joins TRBV7-2 and TRBJ2-1; D unclear. Germline CDR1 reads SGHTA; CDR2 reads FQGNSA. Deletions cut 5 bases from V and 7 bases from J, with 9 bases between. CDR3 length equals 12 residues. This CDR3 reads CASSNPGNEQFF. The DNA of the CDR3 is TGTGCCAGCAGCAACCCCGGGAATGAGCAGTTCTTC.